One and the same sample provided the 28 T cell receptor beta chains below, sequenced in a study of cytomegalovirus exposure and HLA in healthy donors. The PCR employed 60 Vbeta primers together with 13 Jbeta primers. Assay: immunoSEQ multiplex PCR; the TCRdb copy retains only in-frame clones and omits some. The sample consists of about 200,000 clones, roughly 84% of them appearing once. The sample taken for sequencing was PBMCs. These TCRs come from a man aged 45-65 years in good health and CMV-seronegative.

This chain connects TRBV29-1 to TRBJ1-2; 7 nucleotides match TRBD1. Germline trimming cut 4 bases from V and 3 bases from J; bases unmatched to any gene: 2. Per germline, CDR1 SQVTM and CDR2 ANQGSEA. The length of the CDR3 is 12 residues. The CDR3 DNA reads as TGCAGCGTTGGCACAGGGGACTATGGCTACACCTTC. As protein: CSVGTGDYGYTF.

The chain combines TRBV27 with TRBJ2-2, with 10 bases fitting TRBD2. CDR1 is MNHEY and CDR2 is SMNVEV in the germline V gene (reference sequence). J gave up 5 bases and V 3 bases, and 6 bases lay outside the gene matches. This CDR3 is built from 16 residues. CDR3 in amino acids: CASSLRLAGVTGELFF. DNA for the CDR3: TGTGCCAGCAGTTTGAGGCTAGCGGGAGTAACCGGGGAGCTGTTTTTT.

This clone was counted a single time. The chain is built from TRBV9 and TRBJ1-4, with TRBD1 as a possible D gene (6 bases). Germline assignment: CDR1 SGDLS and CDR2 YYNGEE. V dropped 0 bases and J dropped 4 bases, with 13 bases sitting between them. This CDR3 spans 16 amino acids. In DNA form, the CDR3 reads TGTGCCAGCAGCGTAGGAGGCGGGGGCGTTAATGAAAAACTGTTTTTT. Its protein is CASSVGGGGVNEKLFF.

This clone was recorded only once. V is TRBV6-1 and J is TRBJ2-1; 9 bases agree with TRBD2. The V gene's germline CDR1 is MNHNS and CDR2 SASEGT. The V gene end was trimmed by 4 bases and the J gene end by 1 base; junction bases not matched to a gene: 2. The CDR3 totals 15 residues. Here the CDR3 reads CASSGSGSSYNEQFF. CDR3 in DNA: TGTGCCAGCAGTGGTAGCGGGAGTTCCTACAATGAGCAGTTCTTC.

J is TRBJ2-5 and V is TRBV19; 12 bases are a match to TRBD2. Germline CDR1 reads LNHDA; CDR2 reads SQIVND (reference sequence). V was pared by 6 bases and J by 5 bases, with 7 bases of the junction left unmatched. CDR3 length equals 15 residues. The CDR3 nucleotides read TGTGCCAGTAGAACGACTAGCGGGAGTTTGGAGACCCAGTACTTC. Translation: CASRTTSGSLETQYF.

In its sample, this clone was seen a few times. This sequence joins TRBV15 and TRBJ1-2, with unresolved D. V was clipped by 5 bases and J by 6 bases, with 16 bases between them. From germline, CDR1 is LNHNV and CDR2 YYDKDF (reference sequence). There are 14 residues in the CDR3. The chain's CDR3 is CATSEGQESDGYTF. The CDR3, as DNA: TGTGCCACCAGCGAGGGCCAGGAAAGCGATGGCTACACCTTC.

The rearrangement links TRBV27 to TRBJ2-1, with D possibly TRBD2 on 6 matching bases. The CDR3 has 15 amino acids. Trimming pared 5 bases from V and 8 bases from J, leaving 19 bases between. Germline V gene lookup returns CDR1 MNHEY and CDR2 SMNVEV (reference sequence). Here the CDR3 reads CASSRPPEGQYEQFF. The CDR3 nucleotides read TGTGCCAGCAGTCGACCCCCGGAGGGGCAATATGAGCAGTTCTTC.

V is TRBV6-1 and J is TRBJ2-1; the D is unclear. Germline CDR1 MNHNS, CDR2 SASEGT. This CDR3 comprises 14 residues. The ends were cut back, 0 bases at V and 9 bases at J, with 12 bases in the middle. The CDR3 DNA sequence: TGTGCCAGCAGTGAAGCGCAGGAACCCCTTGAGCAGTTCTTC. Residues: CASSEAQEPLEQFF.

This chain uses TRBV6-5 with TRBJ1-5, with no clear D. Germline V gene sequence: CDR1 MNHEY, CDR2 SVGAGI. CDR3 length: 14 residues. V lost 0 bases and J lost 1, with 4 bases in between. The CDR3 loop reads CASSYSESNQPQHF. CDR3 DNA sequence: TGTGCCAGCAGTTACTCAGAGAGCAATCAGCCCCAGCATTTT.

On this clone: This specimen includes other DNA sequences encoding the same CDR3. The V call is TRBV18, the J call TRBJ1-2, with TRBD1 matching over 7 bases. Germline CDR1 is KGHSH and CDR2 is LQKENI. V lost 6 bases and J lost 3; bases outside the gene matches: 4. The CDR3 covers 13 residues. CDR3 in DNA: TGTGCCAGCTCTCCCGACAGGGACTATGGCTACACCTTC. This sequence encodes CASSPDRDYGYTF.

V gene TRBV4-1 combines with J gene TRBJ1-1, with 9 nucleotides matching TRBD1. V dropped 1 base and J dropped 2; count of bases not matched to a gene: 5. This CDR3 spans 16 amino acids. The germline CDR1 and CDR2 sequences are MGHRA and YSYEKL. The CDR3 region has the DNA TGCGCCAGCAGCCAAGGGGACAGGGTAGGTAACACTGAAGCTTTCTTT. It encodes CASSQGDRVGNTEAFF.

This chain connects TRBV7-3 to TRBJ2-3; D not resolved. The CDR3 has 13 amino acids. Trimming shortened V by 5 bases and J by 0 bases, and 6 bases separated the two germline ends. Looked up from germline, CDR1 is SGHTA and CDR2 is FQGTGA. CDR3 sequence (DNA): TGTGCCAGCAGCCCCGGGAGCACAGATACGCAGTATTTT. This sequence encodes CASSPGSTDTQYF.

This clone was picked up a small number of times. The gene calls are TRBV28 and TRBJ1-6; D is unclear. V was cut by 5 bases and J by 4 bases, with 9 bases left in between. The CDR3 extends over 14 amino acids. Looked up from germline, CDR1 is MDHEN and CDR2 is SYDVKM. CDR3 residues: CASSPRRYNSPLHF. Here the CDR3 DNA reads TGTGCCAGCAGTCCACGGAGGTATAATTCACCCCTCCACTTT.

This rearrangement joins TRBV28 to TRBJ1-3, with 9 nucleotides matching TRBD1. CDR3 size: 16 residues. The germline V gene has CDR1 MDHEN and CDR2 SYDVKM. V lost 7 bases to trimming and J lost 2 bases; unmatched junction nucleotides: 9. DNA for the CDR3: TGTGCCAGCATTGGAGGGACAGGGCCGGCTGGAAACACCATATATTTT. Encoded protein: CASIGGTGPAGNTIYF.

The chain recombines TRBV7-9 with TRBJ2-1, with 9 bases identical to TRBD1. Germline V gene lookup returns CDR1 SEHNR and CDR2 FQNEAQ (reference sequence). Germline trimming cut 1 base from V and 6 bases from J; bases unmatched to any gene: 10. The CDR3 consists of 17 residues. Here the CDR3 reads CASSLVKGQGPLNEQFF. Here the CDR3 DNA reads TGTGCCAGCAGCTTAGTCAAGGGACAGGGTCCCCTCAATGAGCAGTTCTTC.

The genes are TRBV5-1 and TRBJ2-3; TRBD2 aligns across 10 bases. Trimming removed 1 base from V and 1 base from J; junction bases left unmatched: 3. Germline V gene data show CDR1 as SGHRS and CDR2 as YFSETQ. The CDR3 is 16 amino acids. The CDR3 sequence is CASSLFLAGGTDTQYF. The CDR3 coding sequence is TGCGCCAGCAGCTTGTTCCTAGCGGGAGGCACAGATACGCAGTATTTT. Full variable domain (missing parts from reference TRBV5-1 and TRBJ2-3): KAGVTQTPRYLIKTRGQQVTLSCSPISGHRSVSWYQQTPGQGLQFLFEYFSETQRNKGNFPGRFSGRQFSNSRSEMNVSTLELGDSALYLCASSLFLAGGTDTQYFGPGTRLTVL.

V usage is TRBV6-5 and J usage is TRBJ1-2, with D unclear. The germline gives CDR1 MNHEY, CDR2 SVGAGI. With 2 bases removed from V and 0 bases from J, the gap between germline ends came to 7 bases. The CDR3 contains 14 residues. The CDR3 DNA sequence: TGTGCCAGCAGTTACGGAGGACCTAACTATGGCTACACCTTC. Encoded protein: CASSYGGPNYGYTF.

The chain links TRBV7-9 to TRBJ2-5, with TRBD2 identical over 8 bases. This CDR3 is 15 amino acids long. Germline V lookup: CDR1 SEHNR, CDR2 FQNEAQ (reference sequence). V gave up 1 base and J gave up 5 bases; unmatched junction bases: 6. In DNA, the CDR3 is TGTGCCAGCAGCTTAGGAGCGGGAGTATTGGAGACCCAGTACTTC. Protein product: CASSLGAGVLETQYF.

V and J are TRBV30 and TRBJ2-7; D might be TRBD1 (5 bases). CDR1 is GTSNPN and CDR2 is SVGIG in the germline V gene (reference sequence). Trimming stripped 5 bases from V and 2 bases from J, with 19 bases between. The CDR3 has 15 residues. CDR3 in DNA: TGTGCCTGGGAGTTCAACCAGGACACGGCCTACGAGCAGTACTTC. This translates into CAWEFNQDTAYEQYF.

Points on this clone: The same CDR3 can be traced to other DNA sequences in this sample. The chain recombines TRBV7-3 with TRBJ2-5; a weak D match, TRBD2 (6 bases). V shed 5 bases and J shed 5 bases, with 12 bases lying between them. Germline CDR1 reads SGHTA; CDR2 reads FQGTGA. CDR3 length: 13 amino acids. CDR3 protein: CASSVDRGETQYF. CDR3 DNA sequence: TGTGCCAGCAGCGTCGATCGGGGGGAGACCCAGTACTTC.

The chain uses TRBV6-1 and TRBJ2-6; tentatively, D is TRBD2 (6 bases). The germline V gene encodes CDR1 MNHNS and CDR2 SASEGT. This CDR3 contains 18 residues. V shed 2 bases and J shed 2 bases, with 16 bases lying between them. This chain's CDR3 is CASSESRSGVTGANVLTF. CDR3 nucleotide sequence: TGTGCCAGCAGTGAATCCCGATCGGGGGTAACTGGGGCCAACGTCCTGACTTTC.

The chain joins TRBV7-2 to TRBJ2-5; possible D gene TRBD2, 6 bases. CDR3 length: 13 amino acids. CDR1 and CDR2 (germline): SGHTA, FQGNSA. V was cut by 4 bases and J by 2 bases, with 8 bases left in between. DNA for the CDR3: TGTGCCAGCAGCTGGACTATTCAAGAGACCCAGTACTTC. Translating gives CASSWTIQETQYF.

The gene calls are TRBV18 and TRBJ2-3; perhaps TRBD1 as D (6 bases). Germline CDR1 KGHSH, CDR2 LQKENI. Trimming stripped 0 bases from V and 6 bases from J, with 13 bases between. This CDR3 comprises 15 residues. The CDR3 DNA follows: TGTGCCAGCTCACCACCTGGGACACACGACGATACGCAGTATTTT. Translated, it gives CASSPPGTHDDTQYF.

This clone was seen more than once but under ten times. The rearrangement uses TRBV6-5 and TRBJ1-5; D is ambiguous. The CDR3 has 13 residues. Germline values: CDR1 MNHEY, CDR2 SVGAGI. Trimming took 6 bases from V and 7 from J, leaving 13 bases between them. CDR3 residues: CASSPGKRQPQHF. As DNA, the CDR3 is TGTGCCAGCAGCCCCGGGAAGCGGCAGCCCCAGCATTTT.

The chain uses TRBV6-4 and TRBJ2-3, with D perhaps TRBD2 (6 bases). V lost 3 bases and J 3 bases, leaving 10 bases between the germline ends. Germline CDR1 reads MRHNA; CDR2 reads SNTAGT. CDR3 length: 14 residues. The CDR3 sequence: CASSDGRDTDTQYF. CDR3 bases: TGTGCCAGCAGTGATGGGCGGGATACAGATACGCAGTATTTT.

This clone was observed once. Germline and junction disagree at one end, which may indicate a read error. V and J are TRBV7-9 and TRBJ2-1; 9 positions match TRBD2. The V gene's germline CDR1 is SEHNR and CDR2 FQNEAQ (reference sequence). This CDR3 has 12 residues. The CDR3 bases are TGTTCCAGCAGCTTAGCGGGGGCCCAGCAGTTCTTC. As protein: CSSSLAGAQQFF.

This clone was counted once. This specimen includes other DNA sequences encoding the same CDR3. This rearrangement joins TRBV27 to TRBJ2-7; D is perhaps TRBD2 (5 bases). Germline V gene lookup returns CDR1 MNHEY and CDR2 SMNVEV (reference sequence). V gave up 5 bases and J gave up 2 bases, with 10 bases separating them. The CDR3 runs to 13 residues. CDR3 coding DNA: TGTGCCAGCAGTCTCGGACTGGCCTACGAGCAGTACTTC. This gives the protein CASSLGLAYEQYF.

This clone was recorded once. V and J are TRBV9 and TRBJ1-4; D is uncertain. V dropped 2 bases and J dropped 0 bases, with 11 bases sitting between them. From germline, CDR1 is SGDLS and CDR2 YYNGEE. The CDR3 has 16 amino acids. CDR3 loop: CASSVGGRTTNEKLFF. In nucleotides, the CDR3 is TGTGCCAGCAGCGTTGGAGGGCGGACAACTAATGAAAAACTGTTTTTT.